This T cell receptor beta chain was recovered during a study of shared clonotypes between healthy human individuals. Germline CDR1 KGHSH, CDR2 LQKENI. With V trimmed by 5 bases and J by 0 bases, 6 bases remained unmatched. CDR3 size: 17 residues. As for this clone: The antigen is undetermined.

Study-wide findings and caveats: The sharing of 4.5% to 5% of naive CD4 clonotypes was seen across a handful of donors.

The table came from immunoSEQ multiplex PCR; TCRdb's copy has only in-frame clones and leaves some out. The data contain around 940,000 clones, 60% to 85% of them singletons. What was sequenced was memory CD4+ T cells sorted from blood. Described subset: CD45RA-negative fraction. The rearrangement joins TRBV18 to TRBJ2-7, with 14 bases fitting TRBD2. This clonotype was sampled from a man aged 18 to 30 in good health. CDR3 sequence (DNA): TGTGCCAGCTCAAAGACTGGGACTAGCGGGGGCTCCTACGAGCAGTACTTC. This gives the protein CASSKTGTSGGSYEQYF.